Presented here are 19 T cell receptor beta chains from one specimen sequenced in a study of cytomegalovirus exposure and HLA in healthy donors (dated by TCRdb to about 2017). Library creation used the immunoSEQ multiplex PCR assay. A mixture of 60 forward primers for TCR Vbeta segments and 13 reverse primers for TCR Jbeta segments was used in the multiplex PCR. The table was pulled from immuneACCESS by TCRdb, which kept in-frame rearrangements only. Such tables lose some clones; where checked, under half of the loss comes from unresolved V genes, and the rest has no known cause. Recorded for this sample are 120,000 or so clones; more than 60% of them occurred a single time. The leading ten clones occupy less than 3.5% of the sample. Material for sequencing was PBMCs. The receptor set was obtained from a woman in her 40s in good health and CMV-seropositive.

To note about this clone: Other DNA sequences of this sample code for an identical CDR3. This sequence joins TRBV2 and TRBJ1-5; a weak D match, TRBD1 (5 bases). Germline V gene sequence: CDR1 SNHLY, CDR2 FYNNEI. This CDR3 comprises 14 residues. Trimming removed 5 bases at V and 2 bases at J, with 10 bases between. The CDR3: CASSPRGGNQPQHF. The CDR3 DNA reads TGTGCCAGCAGTCCAAGGGGTGGCAATCAGCCCCAGCATTTT.

V usage is TRBV10-3 and J usage is TRBJ1-5; no firm D call. The CDR3 sequence is 14 residues long. The germline V gene has CDR1 ENHRY and CDR2 SYGVKD. Deletions cut 1 base from V and 5 bases from J, with 9 bases between. The CDR3 DNA sequence: TGTGCCATCAGTGAGTTTTCAGGCGATCAGCCCCAGCATTTT. Residues: CAISEFSGDQPQHF.

This clone was observed a few times. The genes are TRBV7-9 and TRBJ2-5, with D possibly being TRBD2 (6 bases). CDR1 is SEHNR and CDR2 is FQNEAQ in the germline V gene (reference sequence). V lost 5 bases and J 5 bases, leaving 6 bases between the germline ends. CDR3 size: 11 residues. CDR3 loop: CASSRGETQYF. The CDR3 nucleotides read TGTGCCAGCAGCCGGGGGGAGACCCAGTACTTC.

The chain joins TRBV6-5 to TRBJ1-6; D remains unclear. Germline loops: CDR1 MNHEY, CDR2 SVGAGI. V was cut by 6 bases and J by 10 bases, with 19 bases left in between. The CDR3 covers 15 residues. The CDR3 coding sequence is TGTGCCAGCAGATACCTCGCCCTGAGGAACTCACCCCTCCACTTT. Residues: CASRYLALRNSPLHF.

The V gene is TRBV15, the J gene TRBJ2-7; 10 bases fit TRBD2. The length of the CDR3 is 17 residues. Germline V gives CDR1 LNHNV, CDR2 YYDKDF (reference sequence). V shed 1 base and J 2 bases; nucleotides not matched to a gene: 8. The CDR3 region has the DNA TGTGCCACCAGCAGAGGCCCCAGCGGGGGGGCGGCCTACGAGCAGTACTTC. Its translation is CATSRGPSGGAAYEQYF. Complete variable domain (other parts from reference TRBV15 and TRBJ2-7): DAMVIQNPRYQVTQFGKPVTLSCSQTLNHNVMYWYQQKSSQAPKLLFHYYDKDFNNEADTPDNFQSRRPNTSFCFLDIRSPGLGDTAMYLCATSRGPSGGAAYEQYFGPGTRLTVT.

V and J are TRBV27 and TRBJ1-4; a possible D gene is TRBD1 (5 bases). Trimming removed 6 bases from V and 0 bases from J, with 14 bases in between. The CDR3 spans 16 residues. Germline V lookup: CDR1 MNHEY, CDR2 SMNVEV (reference sequence). The CDR3 bases are TGTGCCAGCAGCCAGGGTCTGACTGCAACTAATGAAAAACTGTTTTTT. Translating gives CASSQGLTATNEKLFF.

This clone was counted a single time. The V call is TRBV9, the J call TRBJ2-1; 10 positions agree with TRBD2. The V segment lost 0 bases and the J segment 7 bases; nucleotides outside the gene matches: 7. The germline CDR1 and CDR2 sequences are SGDLS and YYNGEE. This CDR3 is built from 16 residues. The CDR3 is CASSVAGTSVGNEQFF. CDR3 DNA: TGTGCCAGCAGCGTAGCAGGGACTAGCGTGGGGAATGAGCAGTTCTTC.

The J gene is TRBJ1-2, the V gene TRBV5-4, with 8 bases aligning to TRBD1. Per the germline V gene, CDR1 is SGHNT and CDR2 is YYREEE (reference sequence). The CDR3 runs to 14 residues. J was trimmed by 4 bases and V by 4 bases; bases with no gene match: 6. CDR3 sequence: CASSPGQGAYGYTF. CDR3 sequence (DNA): TGTGCCAGCAGCCCCGGACAGGGCGCCTATGGCTACACCTTC.

The genes are TRBV25-1 and TRBJ1-2; the D is unclear. V was pared by 4 bases and J by 0 bases, with 9 bases between. In germline, CDR1 is MGHDK, CDR2 SYGVNS. The CDR3 consists of 14 residues. The CDR3: CASSGQAANYGYTF. CDR3 nucleotide sequence: TGTGCCAGCAGTGGCCAAGCGGCTAACTATGGCTACACCTTC.

V and J are TRBV2 and TRBJ2-5; 8 bases match TRBD1. With the DNA end fitting TRBJ2-7 better, the J assignment may be wrong. Germline values: CDR1 SNHLY, CDR2 FYNNEI. The CDR3 has 14 amino acids. CDR3 residues: CASRREQGGNEQYF. The CDR3 coding sequence is TGTGCCAGCAGACGAGAACAGGGGGGCAACGAGCAGTACTTC.

V is TRBV11-2 and J is TRBJ2-7, with 10 bases fitting TRBD2. The germline V gene encodes CDR1 SGHAT and CDR2 FQNNGV. With V trimmed by 1 base and J by 4 bases, 1 base remained unmatched. The CDR3 has 14 amino acids. CDR3 sequence (DNA): TGTGCCAGCAGCTTAGTGACTAGCGGGTACGAGCAGTACTTC. Protein sequence: CASSLVTSGYEQYF.

The gene calls are TRBV7-2 and TRBJ1-4, with TRBD1 matching 8 bases. The CDR3 spans 15 residues. After removal of 5 bases from V and 6 bases from J, the junction contained 8 bases not matched to a gene. CDR1 is SGHTA, CDR2 FQGNSA, per germline. The CDR3 region has the DNA TGTGCCAGCAGCCTAGATGGGACAGGCTATGAAAAACTGTTTTTT. Its protein is CASSLDGTGYEKLFF.

This rearrangement joins TRBV2 to TRBJ2-1, with no clear D. Per germline, CDR1 SNHLY and CDR2 FYNNEI. Trimming took off 6 bases at V and 0 bases at J, with 6 bases between the two ends. The CDR3 length is 13 residues. The CDR3 nucleotides read TGTGCCAGCAGGCACAGCTCCTACAATGAGCAGTTCTTC. Translated: CASRHSSYNEQFF. Using reference TRBV2 and TRBJ2-1 for the parts outside the CDR3, the full variable domain is EPEVTQTPSHQVTQMGQEVILRCVPISNHLYFYWYRQILGQKVEFLVSFYNNEISEKSEIFDDQFSVERPDGSNFTLKIRSTKLEDSAMYFCASRHSSYNEQFFGPGTRLTVL.

The chain combines TRBV10-3 with TRBJ2-7; 7 bases line up with TRBD1. Per germline, CDR1 ENHRY and CDR2 SYGVKD. Trimming took 6 bases from V and 3 from J; bases not matched to a gene: 2. The CDR3 spans 12 residues. DNA of the CDR3: TGTGCCATCAGCCGGGACAGCTACGAGCAGTACTTC. This gives the protein CAISRDSYEQYF.

The genes are TRBV13 and TRBJ2-1; unclear D gene. V lost 8 bases, J lost 10 bases, and 3 bases lay in between. Germline lookup yields CDR1 PRHDT and CDR2 FYEKMQ (reference sequence). The CDR3 runs 8 residues. The CDR3, as DNA: TGTGCCAGCGGCGAGCAGTTCTTC. This encodes CASGEQFF.

The V gene is TRBV27, the J gene TRBJ2-3, with 11 bases fitting TRBD1. CDR1 and CDR2 (germline): MNHEY, SMNVEV (reference sequence). The J segment lost 10 bases and the V segment lost 3 bases, leaving 9 bases of the junction unmatched. This CDR3 is built from 15 residues. The DNA of the CDR3 is TGTGCCAGCAGTTTTCGGACAGGGGGCGGGTTTCCGCAGTATTTT. Its translation: CASSFRTGGGFPQYF.

The chain couples TRBV2 to TRBJ1-1, with 8 nucleotides matching TRBD1. This CDR3 is built from 15 residues. V lost 2 bases, J lost 1 base, and 3 bases stayed unmatched. Germline V gives CDR1 SNHLY, CDR2 FYNNEI. This CDR3 reads CASSEQGARNTEAFF. The CDR3 DNA reads TGTGCCAGCAGTGAACAGGGGGCGCGGAACACTGAAGCTTTCTTT.

This clone was picked up one time. CDR3 sequence (DNA): TGTGCCAGCAGCAAATTTCGCACGGGTCTAGCGGGATCCTACGAGCAGTACTTC. It yields the protein CASSKFRTGLAGSYEQYF. The rearrangement links TRBV21-1 to TRBJ2-7; the D call in the table, TRBD2, was not verified against the DNA. TRBV21-1 is a recognized pseudogene. This CDR3 is built from 18 residues.

The gene calls are TRBV6-1 and TRBJ2-7, with a weak D call TRBD1 (6 bases). Germline V gene data show CDR1 as MNHNS and CDR2 as SASEGT. This CDR3 has 15 amino acids. V gave up 4 bases and J gave up 2 bases, with 15 bases separating them. This CDR3 reads CASSVRAGDPYEQYF. CDR3 nucleotides: TGTGCCAGCAGTGTGCGGGCAGGGGATCCCTACGAGCAGTACTTC.